Below are 22 T cell receptor beta chains sequenced from a single sample in a study of T cells in localized non-small cell lung cancer. Sequencing was performed with immunoSEQ multiplex PCR; in TCRdb, only in-frame clones are kept and a portion is missing. Among about 3,000 clones listed, around 25% were seen once. The material sequenced was normal lung tissue next to the tumor, taken before any cancer treatment. The receptor source for this set is a woman aged 40-69 years with stage I lung adenocarcinoma.

The J gene is TRBJ2-6, the V gene TRBV28, with a weak D call TRBD1 (6 bases). The CDR3 contains 16 residues. Deletions cut 7 bases from V and 1 base from J, with 14 bases between. Germline CDR1 and CDR2: MDHEN and SYDVKM. CDR3 amino acids: CASTTGFLSGANVLTF. The CDR3 nucleotides are TGTGCCAGCACCACAGGGTTTCTTTCTGGGGCCAACGTCCTGACTTTC.

The chain is built from TRBV28 and TRBJ1-2; tentatively, D is TRBD1 (6 bases). There are 15 residues in the CDR3. Germline CDR1 reads MDHEN; CDR2 reads SYDVKM. The V end was cut by 8 bases, the J end by 3 bases, with 19 bases between. The CDR3 spells CASHQGRGGDYGYTF. CDR3 nucleotides: TGTGCCAGCCACCAGGGTCGGGGGGGCGACTATGGCTACACCTTC.

The chain is built from TRBV6-8 and TRBJ1-1; tentative D call: TRBD1 (5 bases). CDR3 length: 17 residues. Between the trimmed V and J ends, which lost 8 bases and 6 bases, there was a span of 28 bases. Germline values: CDR1 MNHGY, CDR2 SAAAGT. CDR3 sequence: CASLVGTPGFGAAEAFF. CDR3 nucleotides: TGTGCCAGCCTAGTGGGGACGCCAGGGTTCGGGGCGGCTGAAGCTTTCTTT.

This clone occurred a few times. The genes are TRBV11-3 and TRBJ2-7; the D call may be TRBD1 or TRBD2 (5 bases each). The CDR3 is made up of 14 amino acids. With 0 bases removed from V and 6 bases from J, the gap between germline ends came to 12 bases. The germline V gene encodes CDR1 SGHNT and CDR2 YENEEA. CDR3 sequence reads: CASSLDPGTSEQYF. The DNA of the CDR3 is TGTGCCAGCAGCTTAGACCCCGGGACGAGCGAGCAGTACTTC.

This clone was picked up a small number of times. The chain couples TRBV28 to TRBJ1-4, with D maybe TRBD1 (5 bases). V shed 1 base and J shed 10 bases, with 13 bases lying between them. This CDR3 has 14 amino acids. CDR1 and CDR2 from the germline V gene are MDHEN and SYDVKM. CDR3 DNA sequence: TGTGCCAGCAGTTTATCAGGGTGGGGGGGAAAACTGTTTTTT. It is translated as CASSLSGWGGKLFF.

The chain employs TRBV18 and TRBJ2-2, with 7 bases matching TRBD2. The CDR3 sequence is 17 residues long. Germline V CDR1 and CDR2: KGHSH, LQKENI. J gave up 0 bases and V 3 bases, and 7 bases lay outside the gene matches. CDR3 DNA sequence: TGTGCCAGCTCACCGAGATTTAGCGGGTCGAACACCGGGGAGCTGTTTTTT. Its translation: CASSPRFSGSNTGELFF.

This clone came up a few times. The chain couples TRBV9 to TRBJ2-1; 7 bases line up with TRBD1. The CDR3 spans 15 residues. The V and J ends lost 3 bases and 3 bases, in that order; junction bases with no gene match: 6. CDR1 and CDR2 from the germline V gene are SGDLS and YYNGEE. CDR3 in DNA: TGTGCCAGCAGCGAGATGGGGGACAGCTACAATGAGCAGTTCTTC. Protein product: CASSEMGDSYNEQFF. Filled out from reference TRBV9 and TRBJ2-1, the complete variable domain reads DSGVTQTPKHLITATGQRVTLRCSPRSGDLSVYWYQQSLDQGLQFLIQYYNGEERAKGNILERFSAQQFPDLHSELNLSSLELGDSALYFCASSEMGDSYNEQFFGPGTRLTVL.

The J gene is TRBJ2-7, the V gene TRBV11-3; 9 bases fit TRBD1. This CDR3 is built from 14 residues. J lost 1 base, V lost 6 bases, and 4 bases had no gene match. In germline, CDR1 is SGHNT, CDR2 YENEEA. As DNA, the CDR3 is TGTGCCAGCAGGAGACAGGGGGGGTCCTACGAGCAGTACTTC. As protein: CASRRQGGSYEQYF.

This chain links TRBV1 with TRBJ1-5; TRBD1, the D gene given by the table, was not confirmed from the DNA. TRBV1 is a listed pseudogene. The CDR3 loop spans 16 amino acids. CDR3 sequence reads: CASSQIDRGNNQPQHF. DNA for the CDR3: TGCGCCAGCAGCCAAATTGACAGGGGGAACAATCAGCCCCAGCATTTT.

The rearrangement uses TRBV9 and TRBJ2-2; 9 bases are shared with TRBD2. Per germline, CDR1 SGDLS and CDR2 YYNGEE. V gave up 4 bases and J gave up 5 bases; unmatched junction bases: 9. The CDR3 covers 16 residues. CDR3 coding DNA: TGTGCCAGCAGCCTAGGAGTAGCGGGAGTTACCGGGGAGCTGTTTTTT. This gives the protein CASSLGVAGVTGELFF.

This clone was picked up a small number of times. V is TRBV28 and J is TRBJ2-7; D remains ambiguous. This CDR3 has 13 amino acids. The V gene's germline CDR1 is MDHEN and CDR2 SYDVKM. The ends were cut back, 5 bases at V and 2 bases at J, with 10 bases in the middle. The CDR3 DNA reads as TGTGCCAGCAGTCCCCAGGCGACCTACGAGCAGTACTTC. Its translation: CASSPQATYEQYF.

The CDR3 nucleotides read TGCAGCGTTGAAGGTCTAGCGGAGAACACCGGGGAGCTGTTTTTT. It translates to CSVEGLAENTGELFF. V usage is TRBV29-1 and J usage is TRBJ2-2, with 7 bases matching TRBD2. The V gene end was trimmed by 1 base and the J gene end by 1 base; junction bases not matched to a gene: 3. CDR3 length equals 15 residues. Germline V gene lookup returns CDR1 SQVTM and CDR2 ANQGSEA.

V gene TRBV11-3 combines with J gene TRBJ2-3, with 11 bases identical to TRBD2. The CDR3 runs to 17 residues. CDR1 and CDR2 (germline): SGHNT, YENEEA. The trim removed 3 bases at V and 3 bases at J, leaving 8 bases unmatched. The DNA of the CDR3 is TGTGCCAGCAGCTTGGGCAGTAGCGGGAGGGTTACAGATACGCAGTATTTT. Amino acid sequence: CASSLGSSGRVTDTQYF.

This sequence joins TRBV6-8 and TRBJ2-3; D possibly matches TRBD1 or TRBD2 (6 bases each). This CDR3 contains 16 residues. The V end lost 6 bases, the J end lost 2 bases, and 18 bases lay between the germline ends. Germline values: CDR1 MNHGY, CDR2 SAAAGT. The CDR3 DNA reads as TGTGCCAGCAGCGAACAGGGAGGAAGCACCACAGATACGCAGTATTTT. Translated, it gives CASSEQGGSTTDTQYF.

In this sample, this clone turned up a few times. Here the CDR3 DNA reads TGTGCCAGCTCCCAGGGGGTAAAAGAGACCCAGTACTTC. Translating it yields CASSQGVKETQYF. The V and J genes are TRBV7-2 and TRBJ2-5, with 7 bases aligning to TRBD1. The germline gives CDR1 SGHTA, CDR2 FQGNSA. This CDR3 contains 13 residues. V lost 8 bases, J lost 3 bases, and 6 bases stayed unmatched.

This clone is medium-sized (0.01 to 0.1%) in the sample. CDR3 nucleotides: TGTGCCAGCAGCCTCGACAGGGGGGTACAGACAGATACGCAGTATTTT. It yields the protein CASSLDRGVQTDTQYF. The rearrangement uses TRBV11-3 and TRBJ2-3; the match to TRBD1 covers 9 bases. The germline V gene has CDR1 SGHNT and CDR2 YENEEA. Unmatched junction bases numbered 9, after V lost 5 bases and J lost 3 bases. This CDR3 is 16 amino acids long.

This clone appeared a few times. The chain recombines TRBV9 with TRBJ2-3; perhaps TRBD2 as D (6 bases). The CDR3 runs to 14 residues. Per germline, CDR1 SGDLS and CDR2 YYNGEE. The germline V and J ends were trimmed by 8 bases and 1 base, with 14 bases remaining between them. CDR3 residues: CASGSGSGTDTQYF. The DNA of the CDR3 is TGTGCCAGTGGAAGCGGGTCTGGCACAGATACGCAGTATTTT.

This clone was observed a few times. J is TRBJ2-1 and V is TRBV9; 14 nucleotides match TRBD2. This CDR3 region has 15 residues. Germline V gives CDR1 SGDLS, CDR2 YYNGEE. J lost 10 bases, V lost 6 bases, and 9 bases had no gene match. Here the CDR3 DNA reads TGTGCCAGCACCCCGGGACTAGCGGGAGCGGGAGAGCAGTTCTTC. Its protein is CASTPGLAGAGEQFF.

The chain is built from TRBV28 and TRBJ2-7; no clear D. The CDR3 is 12 residues long. The germline V gene encodes CDR1 MDHEN and CDR2 SYDVKM. V lost 3 bases, J lost 6 bases, and 9 bases lay in between. The CDR3 region is CASSFLGLEQYF. Here the CDR3 DNA reads TGTGCCAGCAGTTTCCTAGGGCTCGAGCAGTACTTC.

CDR3 residues: CASSPGLAGSGETQYF. The CDR3 DNA reads TGTGCCAGTAGTCCGGGACTAGCGGGATCGGGAGAGACCCAGTACTTC. This chain connects TRBV19 to TRBJ2-5; 13 bases map to TRBD2. The CDR3 covers 16 residues. Germline CDR1 LNHDA, CDR2 SQIVND (reference sequence). The trim removed 5 bases at V and 4 bases at J, leaving 7 bases unmatched.

This clone was seen only a few times. This chain uses TRBV30 with TRBJ2-2; 8 positions agree with TRBD2. CDR1 is GTSNPN and CDR2 is SVGIG in the germline V gene (reference sequence). This CDR3 contains 13 residues. CDR3 DNA: TGTGCTTTAGCGGGATCGAACACCGGGGAGCTGTTTTTT. The encoded protein is CALAGSNTGELFF.

By share, this clone ranks as medium-sized. The chain couples TRBV6-8 to TRBJ1-2; D is possibly TRBD1 (6 bases). Germline CDR1 MNHGY, CDR2 SAAAGT. This CDR3 region has 12 residues. V was pared by 4 bases and J by 7 bases, with 10 bases between. The CDR3 sequence: CASSWGGAGYTF. CDR3 bases: TGTGCCAGCAGTTGGGGGGGGGCTGGCTACACCTTC.